Below are 2 T cell receptor beta chains sequenced from a single sample in a study of blood T cells in healthy people across ages (dated by TCRdb to 2015 to 2017). The library was made by 5' RACE. For sequencing, an Illumina HiSeq 2500 was employed. A second 7 to 11 cycle PCR used a sample-barcoded 5' primer and a J-beta primer mix. TCRdb handled the public reads itself, with Q25 trimming in fastp and clone calling in MiXCR, and kept productive beta chains. Each record represents a unique CDR3 protein, reported with the most common genes and DNA among its rows. The sample contains more than 900,000 distinct CDR3 sequences, around 29% of them found a single time. The ten largest clones represent roughly 10% of the sample. These same records also appear under a second study, on T cells of mothers and their children.

Sequencing was done on a sample of blood. The origin of the receptors is a woman between 35 and 50 years old in good health.

This clonotype has more than one count but fewer than ten. V and J are TRBV27 and TRBJ2-7; D is ambiguous. Trimming shortened V by 2 bases and J by 7 bases, and 9 bases separated the two germline ends. Germline CDR1 MNHEY, CDR2 SMNVEV (reference sequence). CDR3 size: 12 residues. This CDR3 is CASSLRSGEQYF. DNA for the CDR3: TGTGCCAGCAGTTTACGGTCGGGTGAGCAGTACTTC.

V gene TRBV5-1 combines with J gene TRBJ2-5; D unclear. The DNA end is more similar to TRBJ2-7, so the J call may be wrong. Germline assignment: CDR1 SGHRS and CDR2 YFSETQ. The CDR3 is made up of 13 amino acids. The CDR3 spells CASSLGVTSEQYF. CDR3 nucleotides: TGCGCCAGCAGCTTGGGGGTGACGAGCGAGCAGTACTTC.